The subject of this entry is one T cell receptor (beta chain). No antigen is known for it. J was trimmed by 2 bases and V by 5 bases; bases with no gene match: 6. The germline V gene encodes CDR1 SGHTA and CDR2 FQGNSA. The CDR3 is 15 amino acids. The sample belongs to a study of long-term antiretroviral therapy in people with HIV. Findings and caveats of the study: Transplant donor controls retained higher diversity, though diversity increased after ART. ART adherence was not documented, and neither viral resistance nor therapy changes had any data. The repertoire was dominated at all time points by clones expanded before ART.

Run at survey level, the immunoSEQ assay was version v3.0. Sequencing used immunoSEQ multiplex PCR; TCRdb keeps in-frame clones, though not all of them. This sample has about 21,000 clones; 79% occur once, and the top ten carry more than 9%. One or more pre-ART and two or more post-ART PBMC samples were available from each donor. The material sequenced was unsorted PBMCs, taken 4.1 years after starting antiretroviral therapy. V usage is TRBV7-2 and J usage is TRBJ2-7, with 10 bases fitting TRBD1. This receptor was obtained from a woman aged 40 to 50 with HIV. The CDR3 reads CASSTPGTGAYEQYF. CDR3 nucleotide sequence: TGTGCCAGCAGCACCCCCGGGACAGGGGCCTACGAGCAGTACTTC.